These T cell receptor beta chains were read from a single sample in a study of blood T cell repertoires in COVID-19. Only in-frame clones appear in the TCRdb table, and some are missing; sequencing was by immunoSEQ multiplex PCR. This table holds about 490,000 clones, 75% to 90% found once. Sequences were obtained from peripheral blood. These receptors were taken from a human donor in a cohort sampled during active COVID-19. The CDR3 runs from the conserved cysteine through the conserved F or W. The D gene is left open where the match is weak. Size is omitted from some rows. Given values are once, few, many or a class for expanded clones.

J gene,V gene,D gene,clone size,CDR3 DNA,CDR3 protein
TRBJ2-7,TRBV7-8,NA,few,TGTGCCAGCAGCTCGGGACAAGCTTTCTACGAGCAGTACTTC,CASSSGQAFYEQYF
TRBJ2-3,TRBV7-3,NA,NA,TGTGCCAGCAGCTTAAGTGGGGGCGGGACGCAGTATTTT,CASSLSGGGTQYF
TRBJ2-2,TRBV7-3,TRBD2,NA,TGTGCCAGCAGCTTAGGGACTAGCTCCGGGGAGCTGTTTTTT,CASSLGTSSGELFF
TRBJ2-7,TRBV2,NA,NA,TGTGCCAGCATTCGGGACAAGGGCTACGAGCAGTACTTC,CASIRDKGYEQYF
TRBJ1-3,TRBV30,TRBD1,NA,TGTGCCTGGAGTCTAAAAAACGGACAGGGGGACGGAAACACCATATATTTT,CAWSLKNGQGDGNTIYF
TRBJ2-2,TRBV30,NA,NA,TGTGCCTCTTACGGTCCTATGCGGGCCGGGGAGCTGTTTTTT,CASYGPMRAGELFF
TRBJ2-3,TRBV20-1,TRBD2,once,TGCAGTGCTAGTGGGGCGCTAGCGGGCCGCACAGATACGCAGTATTTT,CSASGALAGRTDTQYF
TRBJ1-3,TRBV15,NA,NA,TGTGCCACCAGCAGAGATCTGGTGAGGTCCTCTGGAAACACCATATATTTT,CATSRDLVRSSGNTIYF
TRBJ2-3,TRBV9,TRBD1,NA,TGTGCCAGCAGCGTAGACGGGACAGGGTACACAGATACGCAGTATTTT,CASSVDGTGYTDTQYF
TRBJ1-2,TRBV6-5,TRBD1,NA,TGTGCCAGCAGTTACTCGATACAGGGGGCTGACGATGGCTACACCTTC,CASSYSIQGADDGYTF
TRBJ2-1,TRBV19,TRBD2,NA,TGTGCCAGTAGTGTCCAGGGAGGGAACAATGAGCAGTTCTTC,CASSVQGGNNEQFF
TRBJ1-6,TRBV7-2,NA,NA,TGTGCCAGCAGCTTGGGGGGTACTTCACCCCTCCACTTT,CASSLGGTSPLHF
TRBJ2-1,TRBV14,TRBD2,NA,TGTGCCAGCAGCCAAGTGTGGCGGGGGACGGGAGGGTTCCGCAATGAGCAGTTCTTC,CASSQVWRGTGGFRNEQFF
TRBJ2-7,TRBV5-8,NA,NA,TGTGCCAGCAGCTTACAGGGGGGGGCCTACGAGCAGTACTTC,CASSLQGGAYEQYF
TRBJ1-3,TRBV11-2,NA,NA,TGTGCCAGCAGTATGATACAGGGTTCTGGAAACACCATATATTTT,CASSMIQGSGNTIYF
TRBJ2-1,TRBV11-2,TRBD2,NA,TGTGCCAGCAGCTTGACTAGCGGGGCATACAATGAGCAGTTCTTC,CASSLTSGAYNEQFF
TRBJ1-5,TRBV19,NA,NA,TGTGCCAGTAGTATCATGTCAGGTAGCAATCAGCCCCAGCATTTT,CASSIMSGSNQPQHF
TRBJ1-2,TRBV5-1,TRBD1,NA,TGCGCCAGCAGCTCGCGGGACAGGATCGCTAACTATGGCTACACCTTC,CASSSRDRIANYGYTF
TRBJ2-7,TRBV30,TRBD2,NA,TGTGCCTGGAGCCGACCCGGGACTAAGGGCGAGCAGTACTTC,CAWSRPGTKGEQYF
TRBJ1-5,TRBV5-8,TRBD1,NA,TGTGCCAGCAGCCAGGGGGATCAGCCCCAGCATTTT,CASSQGDQPQHF
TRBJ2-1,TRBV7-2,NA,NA,TGTGCCAGCAGCGCGACTATTAACTCCTACAATGAGCAGTTCTTC,CASSATINSYNEQFF
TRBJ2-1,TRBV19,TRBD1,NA,TGTGCCAGTAGTATAGATCTGGACAGGGGGCGAGGAATCTTC,CASSIDLDRGRGIF
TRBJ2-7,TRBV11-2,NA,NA,TGTGCCAGCAGCTTGGACTTCTACGAGCAGTACTTC,CASSLDFYEQYF
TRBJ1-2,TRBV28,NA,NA,TGTGCCAGCAGTTTAGAAGAATCGCGGGGGTACTATGGCTACACCTTC,CASSLEESRGYYGYTF
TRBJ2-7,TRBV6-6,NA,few,TGTGCCAGCAGTTACGAGACTAGTTACGAGCAGTACTTC,CASSYETSYEQYF
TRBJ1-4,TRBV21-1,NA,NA,TGTGCCAGCAGCAAAGGTCAAGGGGGCTCAACTAATGAAAAACTGTTTTTT,CASSKGQGGSTNEKLFF
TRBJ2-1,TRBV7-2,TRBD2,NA,TGTGCCAGCAGCACCCGTACAGGACTAGCGGGACAGAATGAGCAGTTCTTC,CASSTRTGLAGQNEQFF
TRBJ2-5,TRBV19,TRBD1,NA,TGTGCCAGTAGTAGACAGGGGGATGAGACCCAGTACTTC,CASSRQGDETQYF
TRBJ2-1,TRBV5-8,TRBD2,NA,TGTGCCAGCAGCCCGACTAGCGTAGGTTCCTACAATGAGCAGTTCTTC,CASSPTSVGSYNEQFF
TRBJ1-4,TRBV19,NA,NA,TGTGCCAGTAGTATGGGAGGGATCGGTGAAAAACTGTTTTTT,CASSMGGIGEKLFF
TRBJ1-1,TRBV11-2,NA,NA,TGTGCCAGCGGGAGGACTGAAGCTTTCTTT,CASGRTEAFF
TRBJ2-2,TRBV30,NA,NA,TGTGCCTGGGAGGGGCCCGGGGAGCTGTTTTTT,CAWEGPGELFF
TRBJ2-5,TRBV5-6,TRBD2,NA,TGTGCCAGCAGCTATGAAGGACTAGCGGGACGTGAGACCCAGTACTTC,CASSYEGLAGRETQYF
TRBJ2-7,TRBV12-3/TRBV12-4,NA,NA,TGTGCCAGCAGTTTTCACTACGAGCAGTACTTC,CASSFHYEQYF
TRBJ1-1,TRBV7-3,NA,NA,TGTGCCAGCAGCTCCCTCGGGGTGCTGAACACTGAAGCTTTCTTT,CASSSLGVLNTEAFF
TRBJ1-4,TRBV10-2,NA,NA,TGCGCCAGCAGACAGGGTGCAACTAATGAAAAACTGTTTTTT,CASRQGATNEKLFF
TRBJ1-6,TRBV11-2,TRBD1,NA,TGTGCCAGCAGCTTATCTATCCCCAGGGGGCGTTCACCCCTCCACTTT,CASSLSIPRGRSPLHF
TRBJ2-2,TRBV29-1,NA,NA,TGCAGCGGAGCGAACACCGGGGAGCTGTTTTTT,CSGANTGELFF
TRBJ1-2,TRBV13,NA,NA,TGTGCCAGCAGCTCCGGCGCGGGAAAGCGTGATGGCTACACCTTC,CASSSGAGKRDGYTF
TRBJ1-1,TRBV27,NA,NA,TGTGCCAGCAGTTTATCCGTTTATTCGAGAACTGAAGCTTTCTTT,CASSLSVYSRTEAFF
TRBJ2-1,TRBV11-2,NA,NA,TGTGCCAGCAGCACCCACAGGGGGGGTTGGGACATTGGGCAGTTCTTC,CASSTHRGGWDIGQFF
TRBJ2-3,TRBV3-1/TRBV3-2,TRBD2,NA,TGTGCCAGCAGCCAACTCATTACGGGAGGTATAGATACGCAGTATTTT,CASSQLITGGIDTQYF
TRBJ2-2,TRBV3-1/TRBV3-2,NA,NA,TGTGCCAGCAGCCGAAGCCGGGACTTACTGAACACCGGGGAGCTGTTTTTT,CASSRSRDLLNTGELFF
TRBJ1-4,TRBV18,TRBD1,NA,TGTGCCAGCTCACCACCGGGAGACAGGGATGGTGAAAAACTGTTTTTT,CASSPPGDRDGEKLFF
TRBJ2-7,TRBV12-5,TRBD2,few,TGTGCTAGTGGTTTGGTAAAGGCTAGCGGGAGTGTCGAGCAGTACTTC,CASGLVKASGSVEQYF
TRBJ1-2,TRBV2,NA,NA,TGTGCCAGCAGTGAGACACAGAACTATGGCTACACCTTC,CASSETQNYGYTF
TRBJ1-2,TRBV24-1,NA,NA,TGTGCCACCAGTGATTTTAGGGGGAATGGCTACACCTTC,CATSDFRGNGYTF
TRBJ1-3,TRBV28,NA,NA,TGTGCCAGCAGTGAAACAGGGAATGCCGGAAACACCATATATTTT,CASSETGNAGNTIYF
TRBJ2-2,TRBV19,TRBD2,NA,TGTGCCAGTAGTGCCCCCCGTTGGACTAGCGGGAAAGTGGGAACCGGGGAGCTGTTTTTT,CASSAPRWTSGKVGTGELFF
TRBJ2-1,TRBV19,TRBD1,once,TGTGCCAGTAGTCCTACCGGGACAGGGCGACACAATGAGCAGTTCTTC,CASSPTGTGRHNEQFF
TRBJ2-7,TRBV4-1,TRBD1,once,TGCGCCAGCAGCAGGGGTATCAACAGGGGGCTAAACGAGCAGTACTTC,CASSRGINRGLNEQYF
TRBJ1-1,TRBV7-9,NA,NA,TGTGCCAGCAGCTTAGGACAGGCGAACACTGAAGCTTTCTTT,CASSLGQANTEAFF
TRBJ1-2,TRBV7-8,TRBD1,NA,TGTGCCAGCAGCTTAGGGGGACAGCAGACTAACTATGGCTACACCTTC,CASSLGGQQTNYGYTF
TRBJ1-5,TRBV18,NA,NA,TGTGCCAGCTCACCTTATCCGGGACAAAGCAATCAGCCCCAGCATTTT,CASSPYPGQSNQPQHF
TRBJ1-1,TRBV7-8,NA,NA,TGTGCCAGCAGCCTAGTAATGAACACTGAAGCTTTCTTT,CASSLVMNTEAFF